These T cell receptor beta chains were read from a single sample in a study of CD4 T cells in relation to SARS-CoV-2 and coronaviruses. Produced via immunoSEQ multiplex PCR; TCRdb's table is partial and in-frame only. The table has 60,000 or so clones, about 94% seen once. Sequencing was done on a sample of naive CD4+ T cells from PBMCs. Every receptor here comes from a human donor in good health. Each CDR3 is given with its conserved first and last residue. D genes are given only for firm matches. Not every row has a clone size; where given, it reads once, few, many or a size class.

TRBJ2-7 | TRBD1 | - | TRBV28 | CASSRPGTGVHEQYF | TGTGCCAGCAGTCGACCCGGGACAGGGGTCCACGAGCAGTACTTC
TRBJ2-1 | - | - | TRBV19 | CASSILEGSTEQFF | TGTGCCAGTAGTATCCTCGAGGGCTCCACTGAGCAGTTCTTC
TRBJ2-4 | - | once | TRBV14 | CASSHLGRSSGGNIQYF | TGTGCCAGCAGCCACCTCGGGAGATCCAGTGGAGGTAACATTCAGTACTTC
TRBJ1-5 | - | once | TRBV28 | CASSSNGGNQPQHF | TGTGCCAGCAGTTCCAACGGGGGTAATCAGCCCCAGCATTTT
TRBJ1-5 | - | once | TRBV28 | CASRGGLEQPVNQPQHF | TGTGCCAGCAGAGGAGGATTGGAACAGCCGGTCAATCAGCCCCAGCATTTT
TRBJ2-7 | - | - | TRBV30 | CAWSPNSYEQYF | TGTGCCTGGAGTCCAAACTCCTACGAGCAATACTTC
TRBJ2-3 | TRBD2 | - | TRBV9 | CASSPKISGYEADTQYF | TGTGCCAGCAGCCCCAAAATTAGCGGGTACGAGGCAGATACGCAGTATTTT
TRBJ2-3 | TRBD1 | - | TRBV4-1 | CASSQAETGATDTQYF | TGCGCCAGCAGCCAAGCAGAGACAGGGGCTACAGATACGCAGTATTTT
TRBJ1-4 | - | - | TRBV5-8 | CASSWERGEKLFF | TGTGCCAGCAGCTGGGAACGGGGAGAAAAACTGTTTTTT
TRBJ1-1 | - | - | TRBV1 | CTAHTDREAFF | TGCACCGCCCACACGGACAGGGAAGCTTTCTTT
TRBJ2-7 | TRBD1 | once | TRBV6-5 | CASSPDRAPAYEQYF | TGTGCCAGCAGCCCGGACAGGGCACCCGCCTACGAGCAGTACTTC
TRBJ2-3 | TRBD2 | - | TRBV4-2 | CASSQVWAGGRDTQYF | TGTGCCAGCAGCCAAGTTTGGGCGGGAGGACGAGATACGCAGTATTTT
TRBJ1-6 | - | - | TRBV27 | CASWSPSPLHF | TGTGCCAGCTGGTCCCCTTCACCCCTCCACTTT
TRBJ2-7 | TRBD2 | - | TRBV19 | CASSSLADSSYEQYF | TGTGCCAGTAGTAGCCTAGCGGATAGCTCCTACGAGCAGTACTTC
TRBJ2-7 | TRBD2 | - | TRBV28 | CATIGTTYEQYF | TGTGCCACCATCGGGACTACTTACGAGCAGTACTTC
TRBJ2-5 | - | - | TRBV24-1 | CATSTVQETQYF | TGTGCCACCAGTACAGTACAAGAGACCCAGTACTTC
TRBJ1-2 | - | - | TRBV28 | CASSAGPPYGYTF | TGTGCCAGCAGCGCCGGGCCACCCTATGGCTACACCTTC
TRBJ2-7 | TRBD2 | - | TRBV18 | CASSPAPSGGSYEQYF | TGTGCCAGCTCTCCCGCCCCTAGCGGGGGATCCTACGAGCAGTACTTC
TRBJ2-1 | TRBD2 | - | TRBV5-1 | CASMRLAGAAAYNEQFF | TGCGCCAGCATGCGACTAGCGGGCGCCGCAGCCTACAATGAGCAGTTCTTC
TRBJ2-1 | TRBD2 | - | TRBV7-2 | CASSQTSFHEQFF | TGTGCCAGCAGCCAGACTAGCTTCCATGAGCAGTTCTTC
TRBJ1-6 | - | - | TRBV28 | CASSSAGSSYNSPLHF | TGTGCCAGCAGTTCGGCAGGGAGCTCCTATAATTCACCCCTCCACTTT
TRBJ2-7 | - | - | TRBV5-5 | CASRFFSTNYEQYF | TGTGCCAGCAGATTCTTTTCTACAAACTACGAGCAGTACTTC
TRBJ1-2 | TRBD1 | - | TRBV6-5 | CASSRDRGYGYTF | TGTGCCAGCAGCCGCGACAGGGGTTATGGCTACACCTTC
TRBJ1-1 | - | few | TRBV28 | CASSLGDSAFF | TGTGCCAGCAGTTTGGGTGACTCGGCTTTCTTT
TRBJ1-6 | - | - | TRBV7-9 | CASSLDQGEQSPLHF | TGTGCCAGCAGCTTAGATCAGGGAGAACAATCACCCCTCCACTTT
TRBJ2-3 | TRBD2 | - | TRBV27 | CASRTDRRTSGRGVTDTQYF | TGTGCCAGCAGAACTGACCGGAGGACTAGCGGGAGAGGGGTCACAGATACGCAGTATTTT
TRBJ2-7 | - | - | TRBV12-3/TRBV12-4 | CASSRQFYEQYF | TGTGCCAGCAGTCGACAGTTCTACGAGCAGTACTTC
TRBJ2-2 | - | - | TRBV24-1 | CATSDQGDTGELFF | TGTGCCACCAGTGACCAGGGCGACACCGGGGAGCTGTTTTTT
TRBJ2-5 | - | - | TRBV28 | CASRRDLVRETQYF | TGTGCCAGCCGGCGGGACTTAGTAAGGGAGACCCAGTACTTC
TRBJ2-3 | TRBD2 | - | TRBV9 | CASSVPNALAGATDTQYF | TGTGCCAGCAGCGTACCCAACGCCTTAGCGGGAGCCACAGATACGCAGTATTTT
TRBJ2-4 | TRBD1 | - | TRBV5-4 | CASSRTGTEVKNIQYF | TGTGCCAGCAGCAGAACCGGGACAGAAGTCAAAAACATTCAGTACTTC
TRBJ2-7 | - | - | TRBV6-1 | CATRRTEYEQYF | TGTGCCACCCGGAGGACTGAGTACGAGCAGTACTTC
TRBJ1-4 | - | once | TRBV7-9 | CASSLARKGGEKLFF | TGTGCCAGCAGCTTAGCGCGGAAGGGTGGTGAAAAACTGTTTTTT
TRBJ2-3 | TRBD2 | - | TRBV27 | CASSTVGTSGTDTQYF | TGTGCCAGCAGTACCGTCGGGACTAGCGGCACAGATACGCAGTATTTT
TRBJ1-6 | TRBD1 | - | TRBV5-4 | CASSFKGALNSPLHF | TGTGCCAGCAGCTTTAAGGGGGCGCTTAATTCACCCCTCCACTTT
TRBJ1-2 | - | - | TRBV9 | CASSKTEPYGYTF | TGTGCCAGCAGCAAGACAGAACCCTATGGCTACACCTTC
TRBJ2-3 | - | - | TRBV27 | CASSLSPDPWTGLGTDTQYF | TGTGCCAGCAGTTTATCTCCCGACCCTTGGACTGGGCTTGGCACAGATACGCAGTATTTT
TRBJ2-1 | - | - | TRBV11-2 | CASRSPGLGSAEQFF | TGTGCCAGCAGGTCGCCGGGACTCGGATCGGCAGAGCAGTTCTTC
TRBJ2-3 | TRBD2 | once | TRBV5-6 | CASSLVLLAEPRSTDTQYF | TGTGCCAGCAGCTTGGTTTTACTAGCGGAGCCCCGAAGCACAGATACGCAGTATTTT
TRBJ2-5 | - | - | TRBV18 | CASSFRVSSTLETQYF | TGTGCCAGCTCGTTCAGGGTTTCGTCTACGTTAGAGACCCAGTACTTC
TRBJ2-2 | TRBD2 | - | TRBV9 | CASSTSGLAGANTGELFF | TGTGCCAGCAGCACATCGGGACTAGCGGGAGCGAACACCGGGGAGCTGTTTTTT
TRBJ2-7 | TRBD2 | - | TRBV5-1 | CASSSTTTSGMEVYEQYF | TGCGCCAGCAGCTCCACTACGACTAGCGGGATGGAGGTGTACGAGCAGTACTTC
TRBJ2-1 | TRBD2 | - | TRBV5-1 | CASSFGTRENEQFF | TGCGCCAGCAGCTTCGGGACTAGGGAGAATGAGCAGTTCTTC
TRBJ2-3 | - | - | TRBV4-1 | CASSQTTGKSLDTQYF | TGCGCCAGCAGCCAAACAACAGGGAAAAGTTTAGATACGCAGTATTTT
TRBJ2-1 | - | - | TRBV7-9 | CASSLVPGATNEQFF | TGTGCCAGCAGCTTAGTCCCAGGTGCTACAAATGAGCAGTTCTTC
TRBJ1-1 | - | - | TRBV28 | CASSSNTEAFF | TGTGCCAGCAGCTCGAACACTGAAGCTTTCTTT
TRBJ2-7 | - | - | TRBV5-4 | CASTPRPGEDEQYF | TGTGCCAGCACCCCCCGTCCAGGGGAAGACGAGCAGTACTTC
TRBJ2-1 | TRBD2 | - | TRBV18 | CASSPTSGRGYEQFF | TGTGCCAGCTCACCAACTAGCGGGAGAGGTTATGAGCAGTTCTTC
TRBJ1-2 | - | - | TRBV7-9 | CASSLDPVGYTF | TGTGCCAGCAGCTTAGATCCGGTCGGCTACACCTTC
TRBJ2-2 | - | few | TRBV5-1 | CASSLDPGANTGELFF | TGCGCCAGCAGCTTGGACCCGGGGGCGAACACCGGGGAGCTGTTTTTT
TRBJ1-5 | - | - | TRBV10-1 | CASSEWPRAGPNQPQHF | TGCGCCAGCAGTGAGTGGCCCAGGGCAGGCCCCAATCAGCCCCAGCATTTT
TRBJ2-2 | TRBD2 | - | TRBV14 | CASSQLLAGSTGELFF | TGTGCCAGCAGCCAATTACTAGCGGGGTCGACCGGGGAGCTGTTTTTT